These 24 T cell receptor beta chains were all obtained from the same sample, sequenced in a study of CD8 T cells in ankylosing spondylitis (TCRdb year 2017). Libraries were built with 5' RACE. Sequenced on an Illumina HiSeq 2500. The public reads were run again by TCRdb, first through fastp at Q25 and then through MiXCR, and only productive beta chains were kept. Here each entry gathers all rows of one CDR3 protein and keeps the most common genes and DNA. Counted in this sample were about 200,000 distinct CDR3 sequences; 20% to 30% of them appeared once. About 7% of the sample rests with the top ten. The sequenced sample consisted of blood, either unsorted or a sorted T cell fraction (not recorded which). The receptors here all came from a male donor with ankylosing spondylitis or in good health (not recorded which).

In this sample, this clonotype turned up many times. V gene TRBV5-5 combines with J gene TRBJ1-5; D call uncertain. The V end was cut by 2 bases, the J end by 3 bases, with 15 bases between. The CDR3 is 16 amino acids. Germline V gene lookup returns CDR1 SGHKS and CDR2 YYEKEE (reference sequence). The CDR3 spells CASSLGRSAINQPQHF. CDR3 bases: TGTGCCAGCAGCTTAGGGCGGTCGGCGATCAATCAGCCCCAGCATTTT.

The chain recombines TRBV4-2 with TRBJ2-6; D not certain. The CDR3 totals 18 residues. With 0 bases removed from V and 0 bases from J, the gap between germline ends came to 12 bases. The germline gives CDR1 LGHNA, CDR2 YNFKEQ. The CDR3 reads CASSQEWGPPSGANVLTF. The CDR3 DNA sequence: TGTGCCAGCAGCCAAGAATGGGGTCCCCCCTCTGGGGCCAACGTCCTGACTTTC.

This clonotype has ten or more counts. This rearrangement joins TRBV2 to TRBJ2-7; 10 bases are a match to TRBD2. Per the germline V gene, CDR1 is SNHLY and CDR2 is FYNNEI. After removal of 7 bases from V and 2 bases from J, the junction contained 8 bases not matched to a gene. This CDR3 region has 15 residues. The CDR3 nucleotides read TGTGCCAGCATTGGCCTAGCGGGAGTCACCTACGAGCAGTACTTC. Translating gives CASIGLAGVTYEQYF.

This clonotype was counted at least ten times. The V and J genes are TRBV29-1 and TRBJ2-7, with 9 bases aligning to TRBD2. Per the germline V gene, CDR1 is SQVTM and CDR2 is ANQGSEA. CDR3 size: 11 residues. V was pared by 0 bases and J by 9 bases, with 0 bases of the junction left unmatched. The CDR3 DNA is TGCAGCGTTGAAGAAGCGGGGGGGCAGTACTTC. It specifies CSVEEAGGQYF.

With regard to this clonotype: A much larger clone lies one base from this, so it may be a read error. The V gene is TRBV7-6, the J gene TRBJ1-1; weak D call: TRBD1 (6 bases). V gave up 1 base and J gave up 5 bases, with 11 bases separating them. Germline CDR1 is SGHVS and CDR2 is FNYEAQ. The CDR3 is 14 residues long. The CDR3 DNA follows: TGTGCCAGCAGCTTAGTGGGGGCCCATACTGAAGCTTTCTTT. Protein sequence: CASSLVGAHTEAFF.

The V gene is TRBV19, the J gene TRBJ2-7; TRBD1 agrees at 8 bases. CDR3 length: 15 residues. Germline V gives CDR1 LNHDA, CDR2 SQIVND (reference sequence). Trimming removed 3 bases from V and 6 bases from J; junction bases left unmatched: 10. CDR3 amino acids: CASSISPGQGREQYF. The CDR3 DNA is TGTGCCAGTAGTATCTCTCCAGGACAGGGACGCGAGCAGTACTTC.

The chain joins TRBV20-1 to TRBJ2-1, with 14 bases matching TRBD2. Trimming cost V 6 bases and J 13 bases; bases outside gene matches: 5. Germline lookup yields CDR1 DFQATT and CDR2 SNEGSKA (reference sequence). This CDR3 contains 12 residues. The CDR3 is CSAGTSGSGQFF. The CDR3 DNA follows: TGCAGTGCAGGGACTAGCGGGAGTGGACAGTTCTTC.

The genes are TRBV4-3 and TRBJ2-7, with D possibly TRBD2 on 6 matching bases. Germline-derived CDR1 and CDR2 are LGHNA and YSLEER. V lost 0 bases to trimming and J lost 0 bases, with 12 bases between them. The CDR3 covers 16 residues. CDR3 sequence: CASSQDGGGSSYEQYF. The CDR3 DNA sequence: TGCGCCAGCAGCCAAGATGGGGGAGGCTCCTCCTACGAGCAGTACTTC.

This clonotype was seen repeatedly, ten times or more. The chain recombines TRBV29-1 with TRBJ1-2, with 7 bases aligning to TRBD1. The CDR3 is 12 residues long. Trimming took 3 bases from V and 4 from J; bases not matched to a gene: 2. Looked up from germline, CDR1 is SQVTM and CDR2 is ANQGSEA. This chain's CDR3 is CSVEAGGYGYTF. The DNA of the CDR3 is TGCAGCGTTGAGGCAGGGGGCTATGGCTACACCTTC.

The sample holds a few counts of this clonotype. The V and J genes are TRBV20-1 and TRBJ1-2; a weak D match, TRBD1 (6 bases). V gave up 0 bases and J gave up 6 bases, with 17 bases separating them. The germline V gene has CDR1 DFQATT and CDR2 SNEGSKA (reference sequence). CDR3 size: 15 residues. The CDR3 here is CSARDPTGSGHGYTF. Written as DNA, the CDR3 is TGCAGTGCTAGAGATCCCACAGGGAGCGGACATGGCTACACCTTC.

The J gene is TRBJ2-1, the V gene TRBV4-3; D is perhaps TRBD1 (6 bases). CDR1 is LGHNA and CDR2 is YSLEER in the germline V gene. V shed 0 bases and J shed 6 bases, with 12 bases lying between them. The CDR3 has 15 residues. CDR3 nucleotide sequence: TGCGCCAGCAGCCAAGAGGGGCAGGGGACCAATGAGCAGTTCTTC. This sequence encodes CASSQEGQGTNEQFF.

CDR3 protein: CASSLDGPPNNEQFF. CDR3 sequence (DNA): TGCGCCAGCAGCTTGGATGGCCCACCCAACAATGAGCAGTTCTTC. The chain employs TRBV5-1 and TRBJ2-1; D is ambiguous. The V end was cut by 0 bases, the J end by 5 bases, with 12 bases between. This CDR3 has 15 amino acids. Per germline, CDR1 SGHRS and CDR2 YFSETQ.

The chain recombines TRBV12-3 or TRBV12-4 with TRBJ2-1; TRBD1 might be the D (6 bases). Trimming took 4 bases from V and 4 from J, leaving 17 bases between them. The CDR3 has 16 residues. The CDR3 here is CASSSDRTPSYNEQFF. CDR3 nucleotides: TGTGCCAGCAGTTCAGACAGGACACCATCGTACAATGAGCAGTTCTTC.

This clonotype was detected ten times or more. This chain uses TRBV20-1 with TRBJ2-5; 12 bases align to TRBD2. Germline trimming cut 6 bases from V and 6 bases from J; bases unmatched to any gene: 11. The CDR3 consists of 15 residues. CDR1 is DFQATT and CDR2 is SNEGSKA in the germline V gene (reference sequence). The CDR3 DNA is TGCAGTGCCTCGCCCTCGACTAGCGGGAGTAAGACCCAGTACTTC. Amino acids: CSASPSTSGSKTQYF.

V gene TRBV7-2 combines with J gene TRBJ1-5; TRBD1 agrees at 9 bases. This CDR3 has 15 residues. The ends lost 4 bases at V and 2 bases at J; junction bases unmatched: 3. The germline gives CDR1 SGHTA, CDR2 FQGNSA. CDR3 DNA: TGTGCCAGCAGCTGGGGACAGGGAGGCAATCAGCCCCAGCATTTT. Translation: CASSWGQGGNQPQHF.

This clonotype was picked up many times. The genes are TRBV12-3 or TRBV12-4 and TRBJ2-1; D is possibly TRBD1 (5 bases). The CDR3 length is 14 residues. The V and J ends lost 5 bases and 1 base respectively, with 9 bases between them. The CDR3, as DNA: TGTGCCAGCAGTCGTCAGGGTTCCTACAATGAGCAGTTCTTC. Residues: CASSRQGSYNEQFF.

A single count supports this clonotype. This chain uses TRBV5-5 with TRBJ1-1, with D possibly TRBD1 on 6 matching bases. V was pared by 3 bases and J by 4 bases, with 13 bases between. Germline values: CDR1 SGHKS, CDR2 YYEKEE (reference sequence). The CDR3 runs 14 residues. CDR3 amino acids: CASSSDSGTTEAFF. DNA of the CDR3: TGTGCCAGCAGCTCGGACAGCGGAACCACTGAAGCTTTCTTT.

This rearrangement joins TRBV29-1 to TRBJ1-1; D gene uncertain. CDR3 size: 8 residues. Trimming removed 7 bases from V and 8 bases from J, with 5 bases in between. The V gene's germline CDR1 is SQVTM and CDR2 ANQGSEA. CDR3 region: CSAEEAFF. The DNA of the CDR3 is TGCAGCGCCGAAGAAGCTTTCTTT.

This clonotype was detected ten times or more. The J gene is TRBJ2-3, the V gene TRBV29-1; D is unclear. The CDR3 extends over 13 amino acids. CDR1 and CDR2 from the germline V gene are SQVTM and ANQGSEA. Trimming pared 4 bases from V and 1 base from J, leaving 9 bases between. CDR3 sequence (DNA): TGCAGCGTTGCCCTGGCGGGCACAGATACGCAGTATTTT. It codes for CSVALAGTDTQYF.

The J gene is TRBJ2-2, the V gene TRBV12-3 or TRBV12-4; unclear D gene. Trimming left V 1 base short and J 8 bases short, with 14 bases between. The CDR3 has 15 residues. The DNA for the CDR3 is TGTGCCAGCAGTTTAGATTGGCTCCCAAGGGGGGAGCTGTTTTTT. Protein sequence: CASSLDWLPRGELFF.

This clonotype has only a few counts. The chain has TRBV5-1 and TRBJ2-5, with 13 bases identical to TRBD2. V dropped 1 base and J dropped 1; count of bases not matched to a gene: 4. Germline CDR1 SGHRS, CDR2 YFSETQ. The CDR3 has 17 amino acids. The CDR3 nucleotides are TGCGCCAGCAGCTTGACCGGGACTAGCGGGGCCCAAGAGACCCAGTACTTC. The encoded protein is CASSLTGTSGAQETQYF.

Notes on this clonotype: A much larger clone lies a single base off, so this may be a read error. V usage is TRBV29-1 and J usage is TRBJ1-1, with D perhaps matching TRBD1 (6 bases). The length of the CDR3 is 15 residues. The V gene lost 0 bases and the J gene lost 9 bases, with 20 bases spanning the gap. Germline V gives CDR1 SQVTM, CDR2 ANQGSEA. CDR3 amino acids: CSVEDLGGTRTKAFF. In DNA form, the CDR3 reads TGCAGCGTTGAAGATCTAGGGGGAACGAGGACTAAAGCTTTCTTT.

This clonotype was counted between two and nine times. The genes are TRBV12-3 or TRBV12-4 and TRBJ2-1; D is possibly TRBD2 (5 bases). Trimming removed 5 bases from V and 5 bases from J, with 19 bases in between. The CDR3 sequence is 16 residues long. In DNA form, the CDR3 reads TGTGCCAGCAGTGGTGGCAGCACCCCGGGGAACAATGAGCAGTTCTTC. Protein: CASSGGSTPGNNEQFF.

The chain recombines TRBV20-1 with TRBJ2-7, with TRBD2 matching over 12 bases. CDR3 length: 15 residues. Germline loops: CDR1 DFQATT, CDR2 SNEGSKA (reference sequence). Losses at the gene ends were 6 bases for V and 4 bases for J; bases not matched to a gene: 10. For the CDR3, the DNA is TGCAGTGCGCCCCTGACTAGCGGGAGTGGTTACGAGCAGTACTTC. It encodes CSAPLTSGSGYEQYF.